The 32 T cell receptor beta chains given below trace back to one sample, sequenced in a study of cytomegalovirus exposure and HLA in healthy donors. The PCR had 60 Vbeta and 13 Jbeta primers. Measured with immunoSEQ multiplex PCR; TCRdb has only the in-frame clones, and not every one. The data show 150,000 or so clones, 73% seen once. Sequencing was performed on PBMCs. Receptors were obtained from a woman under 30 in good health and CMV-seronegative.

This clone was counted only a few times. The DNA of the CDR3 is TGTGCCAGCAGTGACAACTCTGGGGCCAACGTCCTGACTTTC. It specifies CASSDNSGANVLTF. The chain links TRBV6-5 to TRBJ2-6; D uncertain. CDR3 length: 14 amino acids. Trimming pared 5 bases from V and 0 bases from J, leaving 5 bases between. Per the germline V gene, CDR1 is MNHEY and CDR2 is SVGAGI.

This clone has only one observation. The V call is TRBV27, the J call TRBJ1-1, with D maybe TRBD1 (5 bases). The CDR3 sequence is 20 residues long. Deletions cut 3 bases from V and 1 base from J, with 27 bases between. Germline values: CDR1 MNHEY, CDR2 SMNVEV (reference sequence). The CDR3 coding sequence is TGTGCCAGCAGTTTCATGGGGCCGCAGACTCGATCGTGGTGGAACACTGAAGCTTTCTTT. It is translated as CASSFMGPQTRSWWNTEAFF.

This clone has just a few counts. This chain joins TRBV4-1 and TRBJ2-5, with 8 bases aligning to TRBD1. V lost 2 bases, J lost 11 bases, and 10 bases stayed unmatched. Germline CDR1 reads MGHRA; CDR2 reads YSYEKL. This CDR3 is built from 14 residues. The CDR3 sequence is CASSQRDRQIEQYF. The DNA of the CDR3 is TGCGCCAGCAGCCAACGGGACAGGCAAATCGAACAGTACTTC.

This clone was recorded only once. This chain links TRBV13 with TRBJ2-7; 12 bases line up with TRBD2. This CDR3 region has 17 residues. V was clipped by 5 bases and J by 1 base; unmatched bases: 9. The germline CDR1 and CDR2 sequences are PRHDT and FYEKMQ (reference sequence). The CDR3 DNA follows: TGTGCCAGCAGCCCTTACCCGACTAGCGGGGGATCCTACGAGCAGTACTTC. It is translated as CASSPYPTSGGSYEQYF.

The genes are TRBV6-5 and TRBJ1-5; D is unclear. CDR1 is MNHEY and CDR2 is SVGAGI in the germline V gene. Trimming took off 2 bases at V and 2 bases at J, with 10 bases between the two ends. The CDR3 totals 15 residues. The CDR3 region is CASSYGGLGNQPQHF. Here the CDR3 DNA reads TGTGCCAGCAGTTACGGCGGTTTGGGCAATCAGCCCCAGCATTTT.

The chain joins TRBV6-1 to TRBJ2-2; 12 nucleotides match TRBD1. The CDR3 consists of 14 residues. Germline CDR1 and CDR2: MNHNS and SASEGT. J gave up 4 bases and V 6 bases, and 0 bases lay outside the gene matches. The CDR3, as DNA: TGTGCCAGCAGGGGACAGGGGGCCACCGGGGAGCTGTTTTTT. Encoded protein: CASRGQGATGELFF.

The chain carries TRBV6-1 and TRBJ2-7; 7 bases are shared with TRBD2. Germline V lookup: CDR1 MNHNS, CDR2 SASEGT. The trim removed 6 bases at V and 4 bases at J, leaving 9 bases unmatched. CDR3 length: 14 amino acids. CDR3 protein: CASSPPGGSYEQYF. In DNA form, the CDR3 reads TGTGCCAGCAGCCCACCCGGGGGGAGTTACGAGCAGTACTTC.

The sample holds a few counts of this clone. The rearrangement links TRBV13 to TRBJ1-1; TRBD1 agrees at 9 bases. CDR3 size: 14 residues. In germline, CDR1 is PRHDT, CDR2 FYEKMQ (reference sequence). With 5 bases clipped from V and 1 base from J, the junction kept 2 bases outside the gene matches. The CDR3 sequence is CASSPTGGNTEAFF. The CDR3 nucleotides read TGTGCCAGCAGCCCGACAGGGGGGAACACTGAAGCTTTCTTT.

This clone has only a few counts. The chain is built from TRBV5-1 and TRBJ1-3; D unclear. The germline V gene has CDR1 SGHRS and CDR2 YFSETQ. The CDR3 sequence is 14 residues long. The ends were cut back, 1 base at V and 0 bases at J, with 5 bases in the middle. CDR3 loop: CASSLRSSGNTIYF. In nucleotides, the CDR3 is TGCGCCAGCAGCTTGCGCAGCTCTGGAAACACCATATATTTT. Complete variable domain (other parts from reference TRBV5-1 and TRBJ1-3): KAGVTQTPRYLIKTRGQQVTLSCSPISGHRSVSWYQQTPGQGLQFLFEYFSETQRNKGNFPGRFSGRQFSNSRSEMNVSTLELGDSALYLCASSLRSSGNTIYFGEGSWLTVV.

This clone was detected only a few times. The chain couples TRBV12-5 to TRBJ2-2; D might be TRBD1 (7 bases). In germline, CDR1 is LGHNT, CDR2 FRNRAP. Trimming left V 4 bases short and J 2 bases short, with 17 bases between. The CDR3 has 17 residues. In DNA form, the CDR3 reads TGTGCTAGTGGTTACTTCGGCGGGACAGTAAACACCGGGGAGCTGTTTTTT. This codes for CASGYFGGTVNTGELFF.

This sequence joins TRBV27 and TRBJ2-7; perhaps TRBD2 as D (5 bases). V was trimmed by 6 bases and J by 6 bases, leaving 15 bases between them. In germline, CDR1 is MNHEY, CDR2 SMNVEV (reference sequence). The CDR3 runs 13 residues. The chain's CDR3 is CASRPTGKGEQYV. In nucleotides, the CDR3 is TGTGCCAGCAGACCGACGGGGAAAGGCGAGCAGTACGTC.

The rearrangement uses TRBV4-3 and TRBJ1-5, with a tentative D call TRBD1 (6 bases). V lost 0 bases and J 3 bases, leaving 12 bases between the germline ends. The CDR3 runs 16 residues. Germline CDR1 and CDR2: LGHNA and YSLEER. The CDR3 nucleotides read TGCGCCAGCAGCCAAGATACACAGGGATACAATCAGCCCCAGCATTTT. It encodes CASSQDTQGYNQPQHF.

This chain joins TRBV10-3 and TRBJ1-1, with TRBD1 matching over 9 bases. CDR1 is ENHRY, CDR2 SYGVKD, per germline. The CDR3 has 16 amino acids. V was pared by 3 bases and J by 1 base, with 6 bases of the junction left unmatched. CDR3: CAISEGMGQGNTEAFF. The CDR3 nucleotides read TGTGCCATCAGTGAAGGGATGGGACAGGGGAACACTGAAGCTTTCTTT.

The sample holds a few counts of this clone. J is TRBJ2-7 and V is TRBV7-9; D remains unclear. This CDR3 is built from 14 residues. V lost 5 bases to trimming and J lost 7 bases, with 18 bases between them. CDR1 is SEHNR and CDR2 is FQNEAQ in the germline V gene (reference sequence). CDR3 residues: CASSPRDTVWEQYF. As DNA, the CDR3 is TGTGCCAGCAGCCCACGAGACACCGTATGGGAGCAGTACTTC.

The genes are TRBV19 and TRBJ1-5; D is possibly TRBD1 (5 bases). This CDR3 comprises 15 residues. V was clipped by 1 base and J by 1 base, with 8 bases between them. Germline values: CDR1 LNHDA, CDR2 SQIVND (reference sequence). CDR3 sequence: CASSIGGGSNQPQHF. DNA for the CDR3: TGTGCCAGTAGTATAGGTGGGGGGAGCAATCAGCCCCAGCATTTT.

This clone showed up just once. This rearrangement joins TRBV2 to TRBJ1-1; TRBD1 is a possible D gene (6 bases). V lost 4 bases to trimming and J lost 1 base, with 7 bases between them. The CDR3 contains 13 residues. Looked up from germline, CDR1 is SNHLY and CDR2 is FYNNEI. In DNA form, the CDR3 reads TGTGCCAGCAGTGTCAGGGGGAACACTGAAGCTTTCTTT. Encoded protein: CASSVRGNTEAFF.

This sequence joins TRBV15 and TRBJ1-1, with a weak D call TRBD1 (5 bases). This CDR3 has 15 amino acids. V shed 6 bases and J shed 0 bases, with 14 bases lying between them. Germline lookup yields CDR1 LNHNV and CDR2 YYDKDF (reference sequence). This CDR3 is CATRARRQMNTEAFF. CDR3 DNA: TGTGCCACCAGAGCCAGGAGACAGATGAACACTGAAGCTTTCTTT. The full variable domain, its missing parts supplied by reference TRBV15 and TRBJ1-1, is DAMVIQNPRYQVTQFGKPVTLSCSQTLNHNVMYWYQQKSSQAPKLLFHYYDKDFNNEADTPDNFQSRRPNTSFCFLDIRSPGLGDTAMYLCATRARRQMNTEAFFGQGTRLTVV.

This clone occurred once. The chain employs TRBV29-1 and TRBJ2-1, with 7 bases matching TRBD1. The trim removed 6 bases at V and 0 bases at J, leaving 2 bases unmatched. CDR1 is SQVTM and CDR2 is ANQGSEA in the germline V gene. The CDR3 runs to 13 residues. For the CDR3, the DNA is TGCAGCGTCCGGGACAGCTCCTACAATGAGCAGTTCTTC. This encodes CSVRDSSYNEQFF.

V gene TRBV18 combines with J gene TRBJ1-2; D unclear. This CDR3 is 15 amino acids long. V gave up 2 bases and J gave up 5 bases, with 15 bases separating them. Germline CDR1 reads KGHSH; CDR2 reads LQKENI. The CDR3 loop is CASSPFEEKTYGYTF. Written as DNA, the CDR3 is TGTGCCAGCTCACCATTTGAGGAGAAGACTTATGGCTACACCTTC.

The rearrangement uses TRBV5-8 and TRBJ1-1, with 9 bases lining up with TRBD1. The junction had 11 bases not matched to a gene; V was cut back by 1 base and J by 4 bases. Germline V gene sequence: CDR1 SGHTS, CDR2 YDEGEE. The CDR3 sequence is 17 residues long. In DNA, the CDR3 is TGTGCCAGCAGCTTGCCGACTCGACAGGGGGTAAGCACTGAAGCTTTCTTT. Amino acid sequence: CASSLPTRQGVSTEAFF.

This clone was picked up a small number of times. The chain employs TRBV4-2 and TRBJ2-5; 15 positions agree with TRBD2. CDR1 is LGHNA and CDR2 is YNFKEQ in the germline V gene. This CDR3 has 17 residues. V gave up 1 base and J gave up 5 bases; unmatched junction bases: 5. The CDR3 DNA sequence: TGTGCCAGCAGCCAAGGGACTAGCGGGGGGGCGGAGGAGACCCAGTACTTC. It translates to CASSQGTSGGAEETQYF.

The chain uses TRBV9 and TRBJ2-1, with D perhaps matching TRBD2 (6 bases). With 0 bases removed from V and 7 bases from J, the gap between germline ends came to 14 bases. CDR3 length: 15 residues. CDR1 is SGDLS, CDR2 YYNGEE, per germline. The CDR3 reads CASSVDWIRGNEQFF. The CDR3 region has the DNA TGTGCCAGCAGCGTAGATTGGATTCGGGGGAATGAGCAGTTCTTC.

Concerning this clone itself: Different DNA sequences within this sample yield the same CDR3. The chain joins TRBV18 to TRBJ1-5; unclear D gene. From germline, CDR1 is KGHSH and CDR2 LQKENI. CDR3 length equals 14 residues. V was cut by 3 bases and J by 1 base, with 7 bases left in between. This chain's CDR3 is CASSPGRSNQPQHF. The CDR3 DNA follows: TGTGCCAGCTCACCCGGCAGGAGCAATCAGCCCCAGCATTTT.

The rearrangement uses TRBV6-6 and TRBJ1-4; 7 positions match TRBD1. CDR1 and CDR2 (germline): MNHNY, SVGAGI (reference sequence). V was clipped by 8 bases and J by 4 bases; unmatched bases: 7. The CDR3 covers 14 residues. Written as DNA, the CDR3 is TGTGCCAGCCGCGGGACAGCTTATAATGAAAAACTGTTTTTT. As protein: CASRGTAYNEKLFF.

V is TRBV28 and J is TRBJ1-2; D gene uncertain. With 1 base removed from V and 4 bases from J, the gap between germline ends came to 10 bases. This CDR3 has 14 residues. Looked up from germline, CDR1 is MDHEN and CDR2 is SYDVKM. CDR3 residues: CASSLLTAAYGYTF. The CDR3 nucleotides are TGTGCCAGCAGTTTATTGACGGCGGCCTATGGCTACACCTTC.

V is TRBV7-2 and J is TRBJ1-3; no clear D. V was shortened by 3 bases and J by 0 bases, with 6 bases between the two germline ends. Looked up from germline, CDR1 is SGHTA and CDR2 is FQGNSA. The CDR3 consists of 14 residues. The CDR3 protein is CASSFGRSGNTIYF. CDR3 bases: TGTGCCAGCAGCTTCGGTCGCTCTGGAAACACCATATATTTT.

The J gene is TRBJ1-1, the V gene TRBV7-2, with 8 bases aligning to TRBD1. Looked up from germline, CDR1 is SGHTA and CDR2 is FQGNSA. CDR3 length: 14 amino acids. V gave up 4 bases and J gave up 4 bases; unmatched junction bases: 5. CDR3 sequence: CASSSSGGLTEAFF. In DNA, the CDR3 is TGTGCCAGCAGCTCCTCAGGGGGCCTCACTGAAGCTTTCTTT.

CDR3 sequence (DNA): TGTGCCAGCAAAAATGACAGGGGGAACACTGAAGCTTTCTTT. Its translation: CASKNDRGNTEAFF. This chain uses TRBV6-1 with TRBJ1-1; 8 positions match TRBD1. The CDR3 consists of 14 residues. Germline-derived CDR1 and CDR2 are MNHNS and SASEGT. V shed 7 bases, J shed 1 base, and the junction held 5 bases outside the gene matches.

In its sample, this clone was seen a few times. J is TRBJ1-2 and V is TRBV5-1; D call uncertain. CDR3 length equals 13 residues. V lost 4 bases and J 0 bases, leaving 7 bases between the germline ends. The V gene's germline CDR1 is SGHRS and CDR2 YFSETQ. The CDR3 DNA reads TGCGCCAGCAGCCTGACAACTAACTATGGCTACACCTTC. Translated, it gives CASSLTTNYGYTF. The full variable domain, its missing parts supplied by reference TRBV5-1 and TRBJ1-2, is KAGVTQTPRYLIKTRGQQVTLSCSPISGHRSVSWYQQTPGQGLQFLFEYFSETQRNKGNFPGRFSGRQFSNSRSEMNVSTLELGDSALYLCASSLTTNYGYTFGSGTRLTVV.

This chain uses TRBV9 with TRBJ1-2; no clear D gene. CDR3 length: 16 amino acids. The germline V gene encodes CDR1 SGDLS and CDR2 YYNGEE. The V and J ends lost 5 bases and 1 base respectively, with 18 bases between them. The CDR3 sequence: CASSVQLETGNYGYTF. CDR3 in DNA: TGTGCCAGCAGTGTCCAACTAGAGACCGGTAACTATGGCTACACCTTC.

The V call is TRBV2, the J call TRBJ2-3, with a possible D match to TRBD2 (5 bases). The CDR3 loop spans 15 amino acids. CDR1 and CDR2 from the germline V gene are SNHLY and FYNNEI. V was clipped by 3 bases and J by 2 bases, with 12 bases between them. In DNA, the CDR3 is TGTGCCAGCAGTGACACTAGTGATTCCACAGATACGCAGTATTTT. The encoded protein is CASSDTSDSTDTQYF.

The chain carries TRBV6-1 and TRBJ1-1; tentatively, D is TRBD1 (5 bases). The CDR3 has 13 residues. Germline V gene sequence: CDR1 MNHNS, CDR2 SASEGT. Deletions cut 8 bases from V and 2 bases from J, with 12 bases between. CDR3: CASGLTENTEAFF. DNA of the CDR3: TGTGCCAGCGGATTGACAGAAAACACTGAAGCTTTCTTT.